Below are 30 T cell receptor beta chains sequenced from a single sample in a study of T-cell reconstitution after alpha-beta-depleted transplantation in children. Preparation of the TCRbeta library was carried out with unique molecular identifiers. TCRdb reprocessed the PCR reads via MiXCR and lists one record per CDR3 protein. The profile shows about 280,000 distinct CDR3 sequences, around 10% of them singletons. Sequenced material: peripheral blood, taken 180 days after TCRalphabeta/CD19-depleted stem cell transplant. The receptors stem from a male patient aged 2 to 10 who had a stem cell transplant for chronic granulomatous disease, so the T cells may come from the graft donor.

This clonotype was counted ten times or more. The chain combines TRBV15 with TRBJ2-7, with D tentatively TRBD2 (6 bases). The CDR3 runs 14 residues. V was clipped by 5 bases and J by 7 bases, with 18 bases between them. Germline lookup yields CDR1 LNHNV and CDR2 YYDKDF (reference sequence). The CDR3 region has the DNA TGTGCCACCAGCGGCCGCAGGCGGGGAGAAGAGCAGTACTTC. Amino acid sequence: CATSGRRRGEEQYF.

This rearrangement joins TRBV2 to TRBJ2-1; D unresolved. Deletions cut 8 bases from V and 7 bases from J, with 9 bases between. The CDR3 has 11 residues. The germline gives CDR1 SNHLY, CDR2 FYNNEI. The CDR3 DNA follows: TGTGCCAGCTTCTCGTATAATGAGCAGTTCTTC. As protein: CASFSYNEQFF.

Regarding this clonotype: A read error may be the cause here, since a much bigger clone is one base away. The CDR3 ends on some other residue instead of the conserved phenylalanine or tryptophan, so this is likely a read error. V and J are TRBV12-3 or TRBV12-4 and TRBJ2-2, with D hard to call. V was shortened by 3 bases and J by 1 base, with 9 bases between the two germline ends. The CDR3 spans 15 residues. This chain's CDR3 is CASSFFGQNTGELFS. The DNA of the CDR3 is TGTGCCAGCAGTTTCTTCGGGCAGAACACCGGGGAGCTGTTTTCT.

Many counts were recorded for this clonotype. The V and J genes are TRBV12-3 or TRBV12-4 and TRBJ1-5; D ambiguous. Between the trimmed V and J ends, which lost 5 bases and 7 bases, there was a span of 9 bases. This CDR3 is built from 12 residues. The CDR3 protein is CASSPRGQPQHF. CDR3 nucleotides: TGTGCCAGCAGTCCTCGCGGGCAGCCCCAGCATTTT.

This clonotype came up many times. The chain uses TRBV9 and TRBJ2-2; D is possibly TRBD1 or TRBD2 (6 bases each). Germline assignment: CDR1 SGDLS and CDR2 YYNGEE. The CDR3 covers 14 residues. V was pared by 0 bases and J by 7 bases, with 10 bases between. The DNA of the CDR3 is TGTGCCAGCAGCGTAGCGGGGGCGATCGGGGAGCTGTTTTTT. Encoded protein: CASSVAGAIGELFF.

In this sample, this clonotype turned up many times. The rearrangement uses TRBV7-8 and TRBJ1-5; D gene uncertain. V was clipped by 2 bases and J by 6 bases, with 8 bases between them. The length of the CDR3 is 13 residues. Per germline, CDR1 SGHVS and CDR2 FQNEAQ. CDR3 in DNA: TGTGCCAGCAGCTTAAAGAGTGGTCAGCCCCAGCATTTT. It codes for CASSLKSGQPQHF.

This clonotype was seen ten or more times. The chain is built from TRBV3-1 and TRBJ2-4, with 10 nucleotides matching TRBD2. Germline CDR1 and CDR2: LGHDT and YNNKEL (reference sequence). The CDR3 is made up of 20 amino acids. Trimming removed 4 bases from V and 1 base from J; junction bases left unmatched: 16. For the CDR3, the DNA is TGTGCCAGCAGCCCAAGTGTGGGATTAGCGGGAGGAGCGGCCAAAAACATTCAGTACTTC. Translating gives CASSPSVGLAGGAAKNIQYF.

This clonotype was observed a few times. The CDR3 loop reads CASSLAGSLSDEQFF. The CDR3 DNA sequence: TGTGCCAGCAGTTTGGCGGGTTCGCTTTCAGATGAGCAGTTCTTC. The rearrangement joins TRBV25-1 to TRBJ2-1, with D tentatively TRBD2 (5 bases). V gave up 5 bases and J gave up 8 bases, with 19 bases separating them. CDR1 and CDR2 from the germline V gene are MGHDK and SYGVNS. The CDR3 loop spans 15 amino acids.

On this clonotype itself: A read error may be the cause here, since a much bigger clone is one base away. CDR3 coding DNA: TGCGCCGGCCAGGGGACTTCTGGGCATACGCAGTATTTT. Its protein is CAGQGTSGHTQYF. V is TRBV10-2 and J is TRBJ2-3; D may match TRBD1 or TRBD2 (6 bases each). This CDR3 is 13 amino acids long. Germline CDR1 is WSHSY and CDR2 is SAAADI. Trimming took off 11 bases at V and 7 bases at J, with 19 bases between the two ends.

As for this clonotype: Possible read error: a much larger clone is one base away. The rearrangement joins TRBV6-1 to TRBJ1-2; no definite D call. The CDR3 sequence is 17 residues long. V lost 5 bases and J lost 1, with 20 bases in between. Germline values: CDR1 MNHNS, CDR2 SASEGT. CDR3 DNA sequence: TGTGCCAGCAGTCCACCCGTGGGCATAGGGAATAACTATGGCTACACCTTC. Translation gives CASSPPVGIGNNYGYTF.

This clonotype was counted many times. V is TRBV20-1 and J is TRBJ2-7; 8 nucleotides line up with TRBD1. The CDR3 has 12 amino acids. Germline V gene sequence: CDR1 DFQATT, CDR2 SNEGSKA (reference sequence). V dropped 3 bases and J dropped 13; count of bases not matched to a gene: 11. The CDR3 bases are TGCAGTGCTAGGGACAGGGACCGTCCCATTTACTTC. Amino acid sequence: CSARDRDRPIYF.

This clonotype came up many times. The CDR3 region has the DNA TGCAGCGTTGTTTTGGGGGACACCGGGGAGCTGTTTTTT. Protein: CSVVLGDTGELFF. This chain connects TRBV29-1 to TRBJ2-2; either TRBD1 or TRBD2 may fit D (5 bases each). V was trimmed by 4 bases and J by 3 bases, leaving 9 bases between them. Germline V CDR1 and CDR2: SQVTM, ANQGSEA. This CDR3 contains 13 residues.

This clonotype was seen repeatedly, ten times or more. V gene TRBV5-1 combines with J gene TRBJ2-6; D is unclear. CDR1 is SGHRS and CDR2 is YFSETQ in the germline V gene. CDR3 length: 14 amino acids. Trimming pared 5 bases from V and 4 bases from J, leaving 10 bases between. The CDR3 region has the DNA TGCGCCAGCAGTGTAGGGTCCGGGGCCAACGTCCTGACTTTC. Protein product: CASSVGSGANVLTF. Looking up the rest from reference TRBV5-1 and TRBJ2-6 gives the full variable domain: KAGVTQTPRYLIKTRGQQVTLSCSPISGHRSVSWYQQTPGQGLQFLFEYFSETQRNKGNFPGRFSGRQFSNSRSEMNVSTLELGDSALYLCASSVGSGANVLTFGAGSRLTVL.

In its sample, this clonotype was seen many times. The chain has TRBV18 and TRBJ2-2, with a possible D match to TRBD2 (6 bases). Deletions cut 1 base from V and 7 bases from J, with 16 bases between. Germline V lookup: CDR1 KGHSH, CDR2 LQKENI. CDR3 size: 16 residues. The CDR3 DNA reads as TGTGCCAGCTCACCACAGCGGGCCCCCAAGGGCGGGGAGCTGTTTTTT. This encodes CASSPQRAPKGGELFF.

This clonotype was observed at least ten times. The CDR3 bases are TGTGCCAGCAGCTTAAAGCTAGCGGGAGTTCTCTCCTACAATGAGCAGTTCTTC. This encodes CASSLKLAGVLSYNEQFF. This sequence joins TRBV7-8 and TRBJ2-1; TRBD2 agrees at 10 bases. The CDR3 is 18 amino acids. Germline lookup yields CDR1 SGHVS and CDR2 FQNEAQ. With 2 bases clipped from V and 0 bases from J, the junction kept 7 bases outside the gene matches.

This clonotype has just a few counts. The chain carries TRBV6-2 or TRBV6-3 and TRBJ2-1, with unresolved D. This CDR3 contains 14 residues. The germline V and J ends were trimmed by 0 bases and 8 bases, with 11 bases remaining between them. Germline V gene data show CDR1 as MNHEY and CDR2 as SVGEGT. CDR3 amino acids: CASSYSGPRHEQFF. In nucleotides, the CDR3 is TGTGCCAGCAGTTACTCGGGCCCGAGGCATGAGCAGTTCTTC.

This clonotype appeared many times. The V call is TRBV12-3 or TRBV12-4, the J call TRBJ2-2; possibly TRBD2 for D (6 bases). The CDR3 consists of 16 residues. V lost 6 bases and J lost 6, with 20 bases in between. The CDR3 protein is CASRPSGTLRSGELFF. In DNA, the CDR3 is TGTGCCAGCAGACCTTCCGGGACTTTAAGGTCCGGGGAGCTGTTTTTT.

This clonotype was seen at least ten times. CDR3 loop: CASSGTGGSSNQPQHF. CDR3 bases: TGTGCCAGCAGTGGAACAGGGGGTAGTAGCAATCAGCCCCAGCATTTT. This chain connects TRBV28 to TRBJ1-5; 8 bases agree with TRBD1. J gave up 0 bases and V 5 bases, and 6 bases lay outside the gene matches. This CDR3 region has 16 residues. CDR1 and CDR2 (germline): MDHEN, SYDVKM.

This clonotype was seen many times. This rearrangement joins TRBV28 to TRBJ2-7, with 14 positions matching TRBD2. Germline trimming cut 2 bases from V and 12 bases from J; bases unmatched to any gene: 3. CDR3 length equals 13 residues. Germline V gene data show CDR1 as MDHEN and CDR2 as SYDVKM. In nucleotides, the CDR3 is TGTGCCAGCAGTTTACCCGGACTAGCGGGAGGGTACTTC. Encoded protein: CASSLPGLAGGYF.

A few counts support this clonotype. The chain carries TRBV20-1 and TRBJ2-2, with 11 nucleotides matching TRBD2. CDR1 and CDR2 (germline): DFQATT, SNEGSKA (reference sequence). J was trimmed by 6 bases and V by 4 bases; bases with no gene match: 7. The CDR3 is 15 residues long. CDR3 in amino acids: CSAKIAGGRSGELFF. CDR3 bases: TGCAGTGCTAAGATAGCGGGAGGGAGATCCGGGGAGCTGTTTTTT.

This clonotype has just one count. This likely comes from a read error, as the CDR3 has no conserved phenylalanine or tryptophan at its end. The chain links TRBV19 to TRBJ2-2; D may be TRBD2 (7 bases). Trimming cost V 7 bases and J 2 bases, with 14 bases left between them. Germline lookup yields CDR1 LNHDA and CDR2 SQIVND (reference sequence). The CDR3 runs 15 residues. The CDR3 region has the DNA TGTGCCAGTACCCAAGCGGGGACAAACACCGGGGAGCTGTTTTTA. It specifies CASTQAGTNTGELFL.

In its sample, this clonotype was seen a few times. The rearrangement links TRBV6-5 to TRBJ1-6; 8 positions match TRBD1. J was trimmed by 5 bases and V by 6 bases; bases with no gene match: 6. The V gene's germline CDR1 is MNHEY and CDR2 SVGAGI. This CDR3 is 15 amino acids long. Written as DNA, the CDR3 is TGTGCCAGCAGATTACAGGGGGGGAATAATTCACCCCTCCACTTT. As protein: CASRLQGGNNSPLHF.

In its sample, this clonotype was seen many times. The V and J genes are TRBV5-6 and TRBJ2-1; D gene uncertain. The ends were cut back, 5 bases at V and 2 bases at J, with 8 bases in the middle. This CDR3 spans 13 amino acids. Germline values: CDR1 SGHDT, CDR2 YYEEEE. The CDR3 here is CASRFGTYNEQFF. The CDR3 DNA reads TGTGCCAGCAGGTTTGGGACCTACAATGAGCAGTTCTTC.

This clonotype has a count of ten or more. The J gene is TRBJ2-2, the V gene TRBV12-3 or TRBV12-4, with 10 bases that match TRBD1. CDR3 length: 22 residues. Losses at the gene ends were 3 bases for V and 2 bases for J; bases not matched to a gene: 21. CDR3 DNA sequence: TGTGCCAGCAGTTTCGGGATCCCGCTCCCGGGACAGGGGTGGTCTAACACCGGGGAGCTGTTTTTT. Translated, it gives CASSFGIPLPGQGWSNTGELFF.

This clonotype was seen at least ten times. The genes are TRBV15 and TRBJ1-3, with D possibly TRBD1 on 5 matching bases. Germline V gene data show CDR1 as LNHNV and CDR2 as YYDKDF (reference sequence). The length of the CDR3 is 15 residues. Trimming took 5 bases from V and 3 from J, leaving 14 bases between them. CDR3 sequence: CATSSQGVGGNTIYF. In DNA, the CDR3 is TGTGCCACCAGCTCCCAGGGCGTTGGTGGAAACACCATATATTTT.

Points on this clonotype: This may stem from a read error, because a much larger clone lies one nucleotide away. DNA of the CDR3: TGTGCCAACAGCCGTGCTAGCGGGAGGGCGAACGAGCAGTACTTC. It codes for CANSRASGRANEQYF. The rearrangement joins TRBV7-6 to TRBJ2-7; 12 positions agree with TRBD2. Germline loops: CDR1 SGHVS, CDR2 FNYEAQ. The CDR3 totals 15 residues.

This clonotype was observed at least ten times. This chain links TRBV28 with TRBJ2-1, with TRBD2 matching over 7 bases. Germline lookup yields CDR1 MDHEN and CDR2 SYDVKM. J gave up 9 bases and V 5 bases, and 13 bases lay outside the gene matches. The CDR3 sequence is 15 residues long. CDR3 bases: TGTGCCAGCAGTATAAACGCGGGAGTTCGGCGTGAGCAGTTCTTC. Its translation: CASSINAGVRREQFF.

This clonotype came up many times. This chain joins TRBV7-2 and TRBJ2-1, with TRBD2 matching 7 bases. The CDR3 length is 14 residues. The germline V gene encodes CDR1 SGHTA and CDR2 FQGNSA. V trimming: 6 bases; J trimming: 8 bases; junction bases outside the gene matches: 10. CDR3 nucleotides: TGTGCCAGCAGTAAAAGGGACTACGTCGATGAGCAGTTCTTC. Amino acid sequence: CASSKRDYVDEQFF.

Many counts were recorded for this clonotype. The chain is built from TRBV27 and TRBJ2-7; 12 bases agree with TRBD2. This CDR3 has 15 amino acids. Germline values: CDR1 MNHEY, CDR2 SMNVEV (reference sequence). V shed 6 bases and J 1 base; nucleotides not matched to a gene: 4. This CDR3 is CASRQLAGGSYEQYF. CDR3 bases: TGTGCCAGCAGACAACTAGCGGGGGGTTCCTACGAGCAGTACTTC.

This clonotype was observed many times. The V gene is TRBV18, the J gene TRBJ2-5; 7 positions agree with TRBD1. The V gene end was trimmed by 3 bases and the J gene end by 4 bases; junction bases not matched to a gene: 2. CDR1 KGHSH and CDR2 LQKENI come from the germline V gene. The CDR3 is 13 residues long. CDR3 residues: CASSPNRGETQYF. For the CDR3, the DNA is TGTGCCAGCTCACCGAACAGGGGAGAGACCCAGTACTTC.